The next 22 T cell receptor beta chains were all read from a single sample in a study of T cell changes during pregnancy in multiple sclerosis. Assay: immunoSEQ multiplex PCR; the TCRdb copy retains only in-frame clones and omits some. The table lists tens of thousands of clones, about 94% of them singletons. The sample here was CD8+ T cells from peripheral blood mononuclear cells, taken after pregnancy. All receptors derive from a female donor with multiple sclerosis, enrolled in a pregnancy study.

The chain joins TRBV10-1 to TRBJ1-2; 9 bases are a match to TRBD1. Per germline, CDR1 WNHNN and CDR2 SYGVQD (reference sequence). This CDR3 comprises 12 residues. V dropped 6 bases and J dropped 7; count of bases not matched to a gene: 3. CDR3 loop: CASRNRGLGYTF. The CDR3 nucleotides are TGCGCCAGCAGGAACAGGGGGCTTGGCTACACCTTC.

This clone was detected once. Here the CDR3 reads CASSQTGATNEKLFF. The CDR3 coding sequence is TGCGCCAGCAGCCAAACAGGGGCAACTAATGAAAAACTGTTTTTT. The gene calls are TRBV5-1 and TRBJ1-4; 7 bases line up with TRBD1. V gave up 4 bases and J gave up 0 bases; unmatched junction bases: 3. The CDR3 extends over 15 amino acids. The germline CDR1 and CDR2 sequences are SGHRS and YFSETQ.

Only one count was recorded for this clone. The chain joins TRBV15 to TRBJ2-7, with a possible D match to TRBD1 (5 bases). The CDR3 extends over 14 amino acids. Trimming removed 0 bases from V and 4 bases from J, with 10 bases in between. CDR1 is LNHNV, CDR2 YYDKDF, per germline (reference sequence). The CDR3 reads CATSRDGSGYEQYF. The CDR3, as DNA: TGTGCCACCAGCAGAGATGGGTCAGGGTACGAGCAGTACTTC.

CDR3 sequence reads: CASSPRLAGSYEQYF. CDR3 nucleotides: TGTGCCAGCAGCCCGAGACTAGCGGGCTCCTACGAGCAGTACTTC. The rearrangement joins TRBV9 to TRBJ2-7, with TRBD2 matching over 10 bases. The length of the CDR3 is 15 residues. V lost 4 bases, J lost 0 bases, and 4 bases stayed unmatched. The V gene's germline CDR1 is SGDLS and CDR2 YYNGEE.

The rearrangement uses TRBV6-5 and TRBJ2-7; a possible D gene is TRBD1 (5 bases). Germline assignment: CDR1 MNHEY and CDR2 SVGAGI. This CDR3 region has 13 residues. Between the trimmed V and J ends, which lost 2 bases and 3 bases, there was a span of 8 bases. The DNA for the CDR3 is TGTGCCAGCAGTTACATCCAGGGCTACGAGCAGTACTTC. It is translated as CASSYIQGYEQYF.

The rearrangement joins TRBV5-4 to TRBJ2-1; 9 positions match TRBD2. Germline CDR1 reads SGHNT; CDR2 reads YYREEE (reference sequence). V lost 4 bases to trimming and J lost 8 bases; unmatched junction nucleotides: 7. The CDR3 has 14 residues. CDR3 coding DNA: TGTGCCAGCAGCGGACTAGCGAACAGCCATGAGCAGTTCTTC. Translating gives CASSGLANSHEQFF.

The chain uses TRBV11-2 and TRBJ2-3; no firm D call. V gave up 1 base and J gave up 3 bases, with 11 bases separating them. CDR1 SGHAT and CDR2 FQNNGV come from the germline V gene. The CDR3 runs to 15 residues. This CDR3 reads CASSLVSRITDTQYF. The CDR3 DNA reads as TGTGCCAGCAGCTTAGTCTCCAGGATAACAGATACGCAGTATTTT.

The genes are TRBV19 and TRBJ2-1; a possible D gene is TRBD1 (5 bases). The length of the CDR3 is 15 residues. Germline V gives CDR1 LNHDA, CDR2 SQIVND (reference sequence). The V and J ends lost 8 bases and 6 bases respectively, with 20 bases between them. The CDR3 sequence is CASAYRVAGLNEQFF. In DNA form, the CDR3 reads TGTGCCAGTGCTTACCGAGTGGCAGGGCTCAATGAGCAGTTCTTC.

The chain joins TRBV19 to TRBJ2-1, with TRBD2 matching over 7 bases. Germline lookup yields CDR1 LNHDA and CDR2 SQIVND (reference sequence). The J segment lost 2 bases and the V segment lost 3 bases, leaving 4 bases of the junction unmatched. This CDR3 comprises 15 residues. The CDR3 nucleotides read TGTGCCAGTAGTATGTCAGCGGGGCCCTACAATGAGCAGTTCTTC. Translating it yields CASSMSAGPYNEQFF.

CDR3 coding DNA: TGTGCCAGCAGCTTTTTAAACGAGCAGTACTTC. Its protein is CASSFLNEQYF. J is TRBJ2-7 and V is TRBV5-8; D gene uncertain. Germline V lookup: CDR1 SGHTS, CDR2 YDEGEE. CDR3 length equals 11 residues. V was trimmed by 2 bases and J by 5 bases, leaving 5 bases between them.

The chain combines TRBV2 with TRBJ2-1, with 7 bases that match TRBD1. V gave up 6 bases and J gave up 6 bases; unmatched junction bases: 5. There are 13 residues in the CDR3. CDR1 and CDR2 from the germline V gene are SNHLY and FYNNEI. DNA of the CDR3: TGTGCCAGCAGGCCCCCAGGGGGCAATGAGCAGTTCTTC. Its protein is CASRPPGGNEQFF.

The genes are TRBV19 and TRBJ2-6, with 12 bases lining up with TRBD1. From germline, CDR1 is LNHDA and CDR2 SQIVND (reference sequence). Losses at the gene ends were 6 bases for V and 4 bases for J; bases not matched to a gene: 10. This CDR3 has 18 amino acids. The CDR3 loop reads CASRPLGQGAAGANVLTF. The CDR3, as DNA: TGTGCCAGTAGGCCCCTGGGACAGGGGGCGGCCGGGGCCAACGTCCTGACTTTC. The whole variable domain, remainder taken from reference TRBV19 and TRBJ2-6, is DGGITQSPKYLFRKEGQNVTLSCEQNLNHDAMYWYRQDPGQGLRLIYYSQIVNDFQKGDIAEGYSVSREKKESFPLTVTSAQKNPTAFYLCASRPLGQGAAGANVLTFGAGSRLTVL.

The genes are TRBV5-4 and TRBJ2-3; D possibly corresponds to TRBD1 (6 bases). CDR3 length: 16 residues. Trimming cost V 0 bases and J 3 bases, with 14 bases left between them. Germline-derived CDR1 and CDR2 are SGHNT and YYREEE (reference sequence). CDR3 in amino acids: CASSLVTGLKTDTQYF. The CDR3 region has the DNA TGTGCCAGCAGCTTGGTCACAGGGTTAAAAACAGATACGCAGTATTTT.

This clone was observed at least ten times. This chain links TRBV19 with TRBJ2-1; weak D call: TRBD1 (6 bases). Germline V gene data show CDR1 as LNHDA and CDR2 as SQIVND (reference sequence). Trimming stripped 3 bases from V and 6 bases from J, with 9 bases between. The CDR3 is 13 amino acids. CDR3 region: CASSMGAGNEQFF. In DNA form, the CDR3 reads TGTGCCAGTAGTATGGGGGCGGGCAATGAGCAGTTCTTC.

The chain links TRBV4-1 to TRBJ2-7; TRBD1 matches at 8 bases. Unmatched junction bases numbered 4, after V lost 1 base and J lost 5 bases. The length of the CDR3 is 14 residues. Germline values: CDR1 MGHRA, CDR2 YSYEKL. The CDR3 DNA reads as TGCGCCAGCAGCCAAGCTCAGGGGGCCGACGAGCAGTACTTC. Its protein product is CASSQAQGADEQYF.

J is TRBJ2-1 and V is TRBV19; no definite D call. This CDR3 contains 15 residues. V lost 0 bases, J lost 4 bases, and 10 bases lay in between. CDR1 is LNHDA and CDR2 is SQIVND in the germline V gene (reference sequence). The CDR3 loop is CASSIDGDPYNEQFF. The CDR3 region has the DNA TGTGCCAGTAGTATAGACGGAGACCCTTACAATGAGCAGTTCTTC.

The chain is built from TRBV29-1 and TRBJ2-7; D unclear. The CDR3 loop spans 10 amino acids. V lost 5 bases to trimming and J lost 3 bases, with 5 bases between them. CDR1 and CDR2 from the germline V gene are SQVTM and ANQGSEA. The CDR3 is CSVSGYEQYF. The CDR3 nucleotides read TGCAGCGTTTCGGGCTACGAGCAGTACTTC.

For the CDR3, the DNA is TGTGCCAGCAGTTCCCACAGTTCCCATAACTATGGCTACACCTTC. It translates to CASSSHSSHNYGYTF. The chain recombines TRBV28 with TRBJ1-2; no firm D call. Germline CDR1 is MDHEN and CDR2 is SYDVKM. Trimming took off 4 bases at V and 1 base at J, with 13 bases between the two ends. There are 15 residues in the CDR3.

The chain carries TRBV27 and TRBJ1-5; D gene ambiguous. The V end lost 2 bases, the J end lost 6 bases, and 11 bases lay between the germline ends. CDR3 length: 14 residues. Germline V gives CDR1 MNHEY, CDR2 SMNVEV (reference sequence). CDR3 bases: TGTGCCAGCAGTTTAGCCCCTTTCAGTCAGCCCCAGCATTTT. Protein: CASSLAPFSQPQHF.

CDR3 region: CASSPTGQGTTQYF. The CDR3 DNA reads as TGCGCCAGCAGCCCGACAGGGCAAGGGACTACGCAGTATTTT. V and J are TRBV5-1 and TRBJ2-3; 7 nucleotides align to TRBD1. Germline V gene sequence: CDR1 SGHRS, CDR2 YFSETQ. Germline trimming cut 4 bases from V and 8 bases from J; bases unmatched to any gene: 10. This CDR3 has 14 amino acids.

The rearrangement links TRBV28 to TRBJ2-1; TRBD1 aligns across 11 bases. Trimming at V came to 6 bases and at J to 3 bases, leaving 4 bases not matched to a gene. The germline CDR1 and CDR2 sequences are MDHEN and SYDVKM. There are 15 residues in the CDR3. CDR3 in amino acids: CASRTGTGGYNEQFF. CDR3 in DNA: TGTGCCAGCAGAACCGGGACAGGGGGCTACAATGAGCAGTTCTTC.

V is TRBV19 and J is TRBJ1-1; D unresolved. Germline-derived CDR1 and CDR2 are LNHDA and SQIVND (reference sequence). CDR3 length equals 13 residues. V was shortened by 3 bases and J by 1 base, with 6 bases between the two germline ends. CDR3 residues: CASSMSGNTEAFF. The CDR3 nucleotides are TGTGCCAGTAGTATGTCGGGGAACACTGAAGCTTTCTTT.